These 8 T cell receptor beta chains share one sample of origin, sequenced in a study of naive and memory T cell subsets. Both TRBC1 and TRBC2 were covered by a beta constant-region primer of two equimolar oligonucleotides. Nested alpha and beta constant-region primers with the SP2 primer drove four PCR rounds on ligated cDNA. MiXCR was run by TCRdb on the UMI-ligation and nested PCR reads, yielding one entry per CDR3 protein. Here the sample spans some 82,000 distinct CDR3 sequences, over 9% being singletons. These TCRs' antigens remain unknown. Findings and limits, study-wide: A few larger clonotypes appeared in naive repertoires, especially CD8, possibly memory cells re-expressing CD45RA.

Sequencing was carried out using naive CD4+ T cells from blood. These receptors originate from a human donor in good health.

This clonotype was seen a few times. The rearrangement links TRBV2 to TRBJ1-1, with D perhaps TRBD1 (6 bases). In germline, CDR1 is SNHLY, CDR2 FYNNEI. Trimming cost V 7 bases and J 11 bases, with 23 bases left between them. The CDR3 length is 14 residues. CDR3 in DNA: TGTGCCAGCACCGTTCTTGAGGGGGTTCTGGGGGCTTTCTTT. Protein product: CASTVLEGVLGAFF.

The genes are TRBV11-3 and TRBJ1-2; maybe TRBD1 (5 bases). This CDR3 contains 15 residues. Germline V gives CDR1 SGHNT, CDR2 YENEEA. Trimming pared 8 bases from V and 2 bases from J, leaving 18 bases between. Here the CDR3 reads CASPSPKGRNYGYTF. The CDR3 nucleotides read TGTGCCAGCCCATCACCAAAGGGACGGAACTATGGCTACACCTTC.

V gene TRBV7-2 combines with J gene TRBJ1-2; 10 nucleotides match TRBD1. The germline gives CDR1 SGHTA, CDR2 FQGNSA. J gave up 6 bases and V 1 base, and 8 bases lay outside the gene matches. This CDR3 comprises 16 residues. The CDR3 DNA reads TGTGCCAGCAGCTTAGATCAAAGACAGGGGGCAAATGGCTACACCTTC. Translated, it gives CASSLDQRQGANGYTF. Drawing the rest from reference TRBV7-2 and TRBJ1-2, the complete variable domain is GAGVSQSPSNKVTEKGKDVELRCDPISGHTALYWYRQSLGQGLEFLIYFQGNSAPDKSGLPSDRFSAERTGGSVSTLTIQRTQQEDSAVYLCASSLDQRQGANGYTFGSGTRLTVV.

Ten or more counts support this clonotype. The chain employs TRBV5-1 and TRBJ2-1, with no clear D. CDR3 size: 14 residues. Germline V gene lookup returns CDR1 SGHRS and CDR2 YFSETQ. V was pared by 4 bases and J by 9 bases, with 17 bases between. The CDR3 DNA reads TGCGCCAGCAGCCAATACGACCGGGTGGGTGAGCAGTTCTTC. Protein sequence: CASSQYDRVGEQFF.

This clonotype was found many times. The chain couples TRBV6-2 or TRBV6-3 to TRBJ2-1; 11 bases are a match to TRBD1. CDR1 and CDR2 (germline): MNHEY, SVGEGT. Trimming cost V 4 bases and J 6 bases; bases outside gene matches: 8. The CDR3 covers 16 residues. CDR3 sequence reads: CASSSYPGQGANEQFF. DNA of the CDR3: TGTGCCAGCAGTTCTTACCCCGGACAGGGGGCCAATGAGCAGTTCTTC.

This chain connects TRBV5-5 to TRBJ1-1; TRBD1 is a possible D gene (6 bases). Germline loops: CDR1 SGHKS, CDR2 YYEKEE (reference sequence). CDR3 length: 15 amino acids. V was trimmed by 4 bases and J by 4 bases, leaving 17 bases between them. The CDR3 reads CASSADGGARTEAFF. CDR3 DNA sequence: TGTGCCAGCAGCGCCGATGGGGGGGCACGCACTGAAGCTTTCTTT.

This clonotype was found many times. The chain is built from TRBV20-1 and TRBJ1-2; D not certain. CDR1 and CDR2 from the germline V gene are DFQATT and SNEGSKA (reference sequence). Trimming took off 6 bases at V and 2 bases at J, with 10 bases between the two ends. CDR3 length equals 12 residues. This chain's CDR3 is CSAPQENYGYTF. In DNA, the CDR3 is TGCAGTGCGCCCCAGGAAAACTATGGCTACACCTTC.

This clonotype has a handful of counts. The chain combines TRBV28 with TRBJ1-5, with D possibly matching TRBD1 (5 bases). CDR3 length: 14 residues. The V gene lost 4 bases and the J gene lost 9 bases, with 16 bases spanning the gap. CDR1 and CDR2 (germline): MDHEN, SYDVKM. The CDR3 here is CASSSGGARGPQHF. The CDR3 DNA sequence: TGTGCCAGCAGTTCCGGGGGAGCAAGGGGGCCCCAGCATTTT.